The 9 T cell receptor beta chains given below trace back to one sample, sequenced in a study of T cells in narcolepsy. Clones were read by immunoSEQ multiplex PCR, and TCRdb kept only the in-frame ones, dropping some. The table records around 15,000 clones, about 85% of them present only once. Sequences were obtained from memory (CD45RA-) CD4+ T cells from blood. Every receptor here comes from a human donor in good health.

Here the CDR3 DNA reads TGTGCCAGCAGGTGGGCCGGCACAGATACGCAGTATTTT. Translation gives CASRWAGTDTQYF. V gene TRBV6-1 combines with J gene TRBJ2-3, with D uncertain. V was cut by 6 bases and J by 1 base, with 8 bases left in between. This CDR3 contains 13 residues. Germline-derived CDR1 and CDR2 are MNHNS and SASEGT.

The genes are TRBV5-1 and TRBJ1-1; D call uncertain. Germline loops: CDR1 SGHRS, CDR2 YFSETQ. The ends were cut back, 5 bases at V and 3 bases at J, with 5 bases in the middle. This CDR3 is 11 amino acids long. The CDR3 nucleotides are TGCGCCAGCAGGGGTTACACTGAAGCTTTCTTT. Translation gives CASRGYTEAFF.

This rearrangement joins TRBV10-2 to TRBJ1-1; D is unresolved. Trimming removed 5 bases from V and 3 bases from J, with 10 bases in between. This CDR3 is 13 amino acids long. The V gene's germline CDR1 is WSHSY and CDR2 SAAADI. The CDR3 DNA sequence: TGCGCCAGCAGTCACCAGGAAGACACTGAAGCTTTCTTT. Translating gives CASSHQEDTEAFF.

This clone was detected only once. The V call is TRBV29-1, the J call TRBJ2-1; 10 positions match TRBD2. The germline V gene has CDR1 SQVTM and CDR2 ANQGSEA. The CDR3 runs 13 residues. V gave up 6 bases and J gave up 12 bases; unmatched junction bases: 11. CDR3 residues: CSVTSGRDGGQFF. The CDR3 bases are TGCAGCGTGACTAGCGGGCGAGATGGTGGGCAGTTCTTC.

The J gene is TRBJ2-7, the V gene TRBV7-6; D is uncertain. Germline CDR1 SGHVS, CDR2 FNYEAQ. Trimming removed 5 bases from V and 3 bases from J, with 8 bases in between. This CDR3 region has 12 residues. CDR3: CASSDDVYEQYF. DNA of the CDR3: TGTGCCAGCAGCGACGACGTCTACGAGCAGTACTTC.

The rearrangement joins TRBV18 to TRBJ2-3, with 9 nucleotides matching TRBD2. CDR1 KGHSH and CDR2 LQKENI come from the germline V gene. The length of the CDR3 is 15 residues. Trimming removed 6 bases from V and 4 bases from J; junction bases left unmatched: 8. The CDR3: CASSPTAGGADTQYF. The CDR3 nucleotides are TGTGCCAGCTCGCCCACGGCGGGAGGGGCAGATACGCAGTATTTT.

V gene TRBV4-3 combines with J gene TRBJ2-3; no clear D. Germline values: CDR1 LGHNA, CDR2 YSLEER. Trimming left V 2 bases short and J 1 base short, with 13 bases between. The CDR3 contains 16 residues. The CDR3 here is CASSQTAARGTDTQYF. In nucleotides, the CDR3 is TGCGCCAGCAGCCAAACGGCCGCTCGGGGCACAGATACGCAGTATTTT.

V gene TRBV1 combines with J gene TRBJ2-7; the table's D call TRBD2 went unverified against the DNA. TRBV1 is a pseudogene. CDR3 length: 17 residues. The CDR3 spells CTSSQDRKNPLSYEQYF. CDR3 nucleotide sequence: TGCACCAGCAGCCAAGATCGAAAAAATCCCCTATCCTACGAGCAGTACTTC.

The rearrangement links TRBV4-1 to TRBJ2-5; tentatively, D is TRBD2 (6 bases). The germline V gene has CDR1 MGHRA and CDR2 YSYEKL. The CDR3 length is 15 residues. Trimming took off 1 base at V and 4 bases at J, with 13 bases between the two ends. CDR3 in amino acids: CASSQGGGIRETQYF. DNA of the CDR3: TGCGCCAGCAGCCAAGGAGGCGGGATAAGAGAGACCCAGTACTTC.